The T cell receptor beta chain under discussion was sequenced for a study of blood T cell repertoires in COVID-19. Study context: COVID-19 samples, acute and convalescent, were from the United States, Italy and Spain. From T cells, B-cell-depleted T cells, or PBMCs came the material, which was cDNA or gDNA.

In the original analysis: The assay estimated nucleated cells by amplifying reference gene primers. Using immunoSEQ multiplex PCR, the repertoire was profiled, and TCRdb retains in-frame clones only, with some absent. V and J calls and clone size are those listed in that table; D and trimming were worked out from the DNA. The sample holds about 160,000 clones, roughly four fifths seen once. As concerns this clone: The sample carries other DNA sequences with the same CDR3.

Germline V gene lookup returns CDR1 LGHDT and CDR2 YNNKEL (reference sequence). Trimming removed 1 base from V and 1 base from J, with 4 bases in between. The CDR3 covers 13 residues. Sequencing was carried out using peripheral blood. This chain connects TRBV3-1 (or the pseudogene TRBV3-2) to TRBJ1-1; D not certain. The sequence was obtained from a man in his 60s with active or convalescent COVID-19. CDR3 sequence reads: CASSQVQNTEAFF. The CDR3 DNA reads TGTGCCAGCAGCCAAGTACAGAACACTGAAGCTTTCTTT.